This is a list of T cell receptor beta chains from one sample in a study of blood T cell repertoires in COVID-19. Some clones are missing from TCRdb's copy, which holds only in-frame ones; the method was immunoSEQ multiplex PCR. The sample lists about 410,000 clones; roughly 90% were seen once. The sample taken for sequencing was peripheral blood. These receptors were taken from a woman between 40 and 55 years old with COVID-19, enrolled during active disease. Both conserved end residues are trimmed from each CDR3. Each record gives: V gene, CDR3 protein.

>TRBV27
ASTRSSGGYEQY
>TRBV18
ASSPNGIRQETQY
>TRBV6-2/TRBV6-3
ASSGASNQPQH
>TRBV6-1
ASSDRGGEKLF
>TRBV3-1/TRBV3-2
ASSAGVSQY
>TRBV7-2
ASCRSSGANVLT
>TRBV6-2/TRBV6-3
ASSYPLAGVVSAETQY
>TRBV5-1
ASSLGTGGPEAF
>TRBV5-1
ASSFLLPGQETQY
>TRBV2
ASSPRGIGVQETQY
>TRBV6-4
ASSQLAGGLNTGELF
>TRBV6-6
ASLGQGAIHEQY
>TRBV11-1
ASSLITEAF
>TRBV27
ASSASGTVPYQPQH
>TRBV5-6
ASSLAYVGSYEQY
>TRBV7-6
ASSQRQGSGANVLT
>TRBV18
ASLGAGDSYNEQF
>TRBV27
ASSPTSGDQETQY
>TRBV28
ASSLNTGTNTEAF
>TRBV21-1
ASTSRDKLGVTNEKLF
>TRBV27
ASSRTGTVDSPLH
>TRBV11-3
ASSFRGSRDTQY
>TRBV19
ASSSRQGPITEAF
>TRBV6-6
ASSYQGRGSNQPQH
>TRBV6-5
ASSYSGGSEAF
>TRBV27
ASSPDRSSTDTQY
>TRBV28
ASRGPTGGGQPQH
>TRBV10-3
AITTGGHSPLH
>TRBV5-4
ASSFGRGHTEAF
>TRBV19
ASRGLAGSYEQY
>TRBV18
ASSLGTGGKWQPQH
>TRBV11-2
ASSLAAGTSGRVPYEQY
>TRBV18
ASSEGQENQPQH
>TRBV7-6
ASSLGTGVDSGNTIY
>TRBV7-2
ASSTNRGEGYT
>TRBV5-8
ASTPGGMISPLH
>TRBV6-5
AVKDREYTEAF
>TRBV5-5
ASSLYRGYEQY
>TRBV6-6
ASSYFREQPQH
>TRBV5-1
ASSLEMGQGPNSPLH
>TRBV5-4
ASRIGQQYTEAF
>TRBV28
ASRFTVGLAGYNEQF
>TRBV27
ASSLFGGRNTEAF
>TRBV3-1/TRBV3-2
ASSQDLGAGRGETQY
>TRBV14
ASSQLRDFNYGYT
>TRBV5-8
ASSSGGSQPQH
>TRBV6-5
ASRLHSSYNEQF
>TRBV19
ASSIGGQAKFQPQH
>TRBV27
ASSFTSGSGNTIY
>TRBV5-1
ASSLKTSGRSLTSYNEQF
>TRBV9
ASSVGHRGGTEAF
>TRBV5-1
ASSLVQGREQY
>TRBV18
ASSLGGDYGYT
>TRBV7-8
ASSSTSESSSYTIY
>TRBV9
ASSDAGGPDTQY